This T cell receptor beta chain was identified during a study of blood T cell repertoires in COVID-19. Background on the study: Italy, Spain and the United States were the sources of the convalescent and acute COVID-19 samples. From T cells, B-cell-depleted T cells, or PBMCs came the material, which was cDNA or gDNA.

The junction had 4 bases not matched to a gene; V was cut back by 6 bases and J by 2 bases. This CDR3 contains 15 residues. CDR1 is SNHLY, CDR2 FYNNEI, per germline. In the original processing: Quantification of nucleated cells was approximated via reference gene primer amplification. Only in-frame clones appear in the TCRdb table, and some are missing; sequencing was by immunoSEQ multiplex PCR. D and trimming were read from the DNA, whereas the V and J calls and clone size are those reported in that table. The sample carries some 120,000 clones, over 75% recorded once. The chain has TRBV2 and TRBJ2-2; 9 nucleotides agree with TRBD1. This TCR was sampled from a woman aged 55 to 70 with acute or convalescent COVID-19. Sequenced: peripheral blood. For the CDR3, the DNA is TGTGCCAGCAGACGGGACAGGGACAACACCGGGGAGCTGTTTTTT. Translation: CASRRDRDNTGELFF.